This T cell receptor (beta chain) was observed in a study of radiotherapy plus CTLA-4 blockade in lung cancer. TCRdb's copy holds only in-frame clones and misses some; the assay was immunoSEQ multiplex PCR. The sample includes 43,000 or so clones, 73% of them seen just once. The CDR3 totals 13 residues. Germline V gene lookup returns CDR1 KGHSH and CDR2 LQKENI. Trimming removed 6 bases at V and 4 bases at J, with 12 bases between. The chain is built from TRBV18 and TRBJ1-1; a weak D match, TRBD1 (5 bases). The receptor's source is a human donor with non-small cell lung cancer who had a complete response to radiotherapy plus ipilimumab. The sample here was peripheral blood, taken from a patient treated with radiotherapy plus ipilimumab. The CDR3 spells CASSKGRGTEAFF. Written as DNA, the CDR3 is TGTGCCAGCTCCAAAGGGAGGGGCACTGAAGCTTTCTTT.